The rows below give T cell receptor beta chains drawn from one sample of a study of PD-1 blockade in classical Hodgkin lymphoma. Clones were sequenced by immunoSEQ multiplex PCR, and TCRdb holds only the in-frame ones, with some missing. The sample records 10,000 to 15,000 clones, roughly 90% being singletons. The sequencing used CD4+ T cells from blood, collected at baseline. All receptors come from a human donor with classical Hodgkin lymphoma. The CDR3 runs from the conserved cysteine through the conserved F or W. D genes are given only for firm matches. Clone size is shown for a subset of rows, as once, few, many or a class of expanded clone.

clone_size | j_call | d_call | v_call | cdr3_nt | cdr3_aa
- | TRBJ2-7 | - | TRBV14 | TGTGCCAGCAGCAAGGGACCGACCTACGAGCAGTACTTC | CASSKGPTYEQYF
once | TRBJ1-1 | - | TRBV11-2 | TGTGCCAGCAGTTGGCTTCCGGGAAATGAAGCTTTCTTT | CASSWLPGNEAFF
- | TRBJ2-7 | TRBD2 | TRBV10-3 | TGTGCCATCAGTGAGTCGGGACGGGAGGCCTACGAGCAGTACTTC | CAISESGREAYEQYF
- | TRBJ2-7 | TRBD1 | TRBV6-6 | TGTGCCAGCAGGGTAACAGGGGACCGCTCCTACGAGCAGTACTTC | CASRVTGDRSYEQYF
- | TRBJ2-1 | - | TRBV7-9 | TGTGCCAGCAGCTTAGATCAGGGGAGAGGGTACAATGAGCAGTTCTTC | CASSLDQGRGYNEQFF
- | TRBJ1-2 | TRBD1 | TRBV18 | TGTGCCAGCTCACCGCTACCCGGGACAGACTACTTCTATGGCTACACCTTC | CASSPLPGTDYFYGYTF
- | TRBJ2-5 | TRBD1 | TRBV2 | TGTGCCAGCAAAGGGACAGTTGTGGGTGAGACCCAGTACTTC | CASKGTVVGETQYF
- | TRBJ2-1 | - | TRBV7-9 | TGTGCCAGCAGCTTAGTTGCTGCCGCCAGCTCCTACAATGAGCAGTTCTTC | CASSLVAAASSYNEQFF
once | TRBJ1-1 | - | TRBV5-1 | TGCGCCAGCGGCTCTTCTGGGACTGAAGCTTTCTTT | CASGSSGTEAFF
- | TRBJ2-2 | - | TRBV5-1 | TGCGCCAGCAGTTTGGAGGGGATAAACACCGGGGAGCTGTTTTTT | CASSLEGINTGELFF
- | TRBJ2-1 | - | TRBV2 | TGTGCCAGCAGTGCGGCGGGATCTCGCAATGAGCAGTTCTTC | CASSAAGSRNEQFF
- | TRBJ1-1 | - | TRBV5-1 | TGCGCCAGCAGCCAGACAGGCTCGAACACTGAAGCTTTCTTT | CASSQTGSNTEAFF
- | TRBJ1-4 | TRBD1 | TRBV11-2 | TGTGCCAGCAGCCCGGGGGACAGAACTAATGAAAAACTGTTTTTT | CASSPGDRTNEKLFF
- | TRBJ2-2 | TRBD2 | TRBV9 | TGTGCCAGCAGCGTGGGTAGCGGGGGGGGCACCGGGGAGCTGTTTTTT | CASSVGSGGGTGELFF
- | TRBJ2-7 | - | TRBV11-2 | TGTGCCAGCAGCGCGGTCCTATTCTACGAGCAGTACTTC | CASSAVLFYEQYF
few | TRBJ1-5 | - | TRBV4-1 | TGCGCCAGCAGCCAATTTCCAGGGTGGAATGGTAATCAGCCCCAGCATTTT | CASSQFPGWNGNQPQHF
- | TRBJ1-6 | - | TRBV6-5 | TGTGCCAGCATGGCCGAAAGGGGGGGTAATTCACCCCTCCACTTT | CASMAERGGNSPLHF
- | TRBJ1-6 | TRBD1 | TRBV25-1 | TGTGCCAGCAGTGAAAACCCAGGGGGACAGGGCGGTTCACCCCTCCACTTT | CASSENPGGQGGSPLHF
- | TRBJ2-5 | - | TRBV7-2 | TGTGCCAGCAGCCCCCGGGAGTCTCCCGCGGAGACCCAGTACTTC | CASSPRESPAETQYF
- | TRBJ2-7 | TRBD2 | TRBV5-1 | TGCGCCAGCAGCCAGACTAGCGGGAGGATCGAGCAGTACTTC | CASSQTSGRIEQYF
- | TRBJ1-5 | TRBD1 | TRBV2 | TGTGCCAGCAGCACTCTCCAACAGGGGGCTCAGCCCCAGCATTTT | CASSTLQQGAQPQHF
- | TRBJ2-3 | TRBD2 | TRBV7-2 | TGTGCCAGCAGCTATCGCGGTTTGGGAGGGTCCACAGATACGCAGTATTTT | CASSYRGLGGSTDTQYF
- | TRBJ1-5 | - | TRBV6-6 | TGTGCCAGCAGTTACTCATTACAGCCCCAGCATTTT | CASSYSLQPQHF
- | TRBJ2-1 | - | TRBV10-3 | TGTGCCATCAGTAGTTCGACGAGCTCCTACAATGAGCAGTTCTTC | CAISSSTSSYNEQFF
- | TRBJ1-2 | - | TRBV6-6 | TGTGCCAGCAGTTTCCCCAGGGGTGGCTACACCTTC | CASSFPRGGYTF
- | TRBJ2-1 | TRBD2 | TRBV5-6 | TGTGCCAGCAGCTTGGTAGGACTAGCGGTAGAGCAGTTCTTC | CASSLVGLAVEQFF
- | TRBJ1-5 | - | TRBV28 | TGTGCCAGCAGTTTTCTAGTTCGGCAGCCCCAGCATTTT | CASSFLVRQPQHF
- | TRBJ1-1 | TRBD1 | TRBV14 | TGTGCCAGCAGCCAAGAAAGGTCAGGGGGTGAAGCTTTCTTT | CASSQERSGGEAFF
- | TRBJ2-1 | TRBD2 | TRBV9 | TGTGCCAGCAGCGTAGATCCTAGCGGGGGCCCCTCCTACAATGAGCAGTTCTTC | CASSVDPSGGPSYNEQFF
once | TRBJ1-6 | TRBD1 | TRBV9 | TGTGCCAGCAGCGTAGAAGGGGGCCATTCACCCCTCCACTTT | CASSVEGGHSPLHF